The TCR beta chain described here comes from a study of blood T cell repertoires in COVID-19. Clones were read by immunoSEQ multiplex PCR, and TCRdb kept only the in-frame ones, dropping some. Of roughly 200,000 clones detected, 83% appear once; the ten largest clones hold roughly 1.3%. This clonotype was obtained from a woman aged 25-40 years with COVID-19, enrolled during active disease. The specimen sequenced was peripheral blood.

CDR3 residues: CASSISDLRETFF. CDR3 sequence (DNA): TGTGCCAGTAGTATATCGGACCTCCGGGAGACTTTCTTT. This chain connects TRBV19 to TRBJ1-1; D remains ambiguous. This CDR3 has 13 amino acids. V gave up 2 bases and J gave up 12 bases, with 16 bases separating them. Germline lookup yields CDR1 LNHDA and CDR2 SQIVND (reference sequence).